These T cell receptor beta chains were read from a single sample in a study of T-cell memory formation after mild COVID-19. A single record per CDR3 protein comes from TCRdb applying MiXCR to the 5' RACE reads. The repertoire holds under 450,000 distinct CDR3 sequences, with roughly an eighth as singletons. Sequencing was carried out using PBMCs or a T cell subset sorted from them (not recorded which). These receptor sequences come from a young man who had mild COVID-19 (a few samples of this study predate the infection). Cell type and time point are not known. Both conserved end residues are part of each CDR3. D genes are given only for firm matches. The listing skips clone size in some rows; elsewhere it reads once, few, many or a size class.

>TRBV5-1|TRBJ2-6|TRBD1|18|many
CASSRTQGVLAGANVLTF
TGCGCCAGCAGCCGAACACAGGGGGTTCTTGCCGGGGCCAACGTCCTGACTTTC
>TRBV18|TRBJ2-7|.|14|.
CASSAGGAQYEQYF
TGTGCCAGCTCAGCAGGGGGGGCTCAATACGAGCAGTACTTC
>TRBV20-1|TRBJ2-1|.|13|few
CSARDPLRNEQFF
TGCAGTGCTAGAGATCCTTTACGCAATGAGCAGTTCTTC
>TRBV6-2/TRBV6-3|TRBJ1-1|.|12|.
CASSPSPTEAFF
TGTGCCAGCAGTCCGTCCCCCACTGAAGCTTTCTTT
>TRBV12-3/TRBV12-4|TRBJ2-7|TRBD1|14|many
CASSWDRATYEQYF
TGTGCCAGCAGTTGGGACAGGGCGACCTACGAGCAGTACTTC
>TRBV6-1|TRBJ2-1|.|13|.
CASSRLGMDEQFF
TGTGCCAGCAGTAGGCTGGGGATGGATGAGCAGTTCTTC
>TRBV5-1|TRBJ1-1|.|14|few
CASTLQGMNTEAFF
TGCGCCAGCACCCTACAGGGTATGAACACTGAAGCTTTCTTT
>TRBV20-1|TRBJ2-7|.|13|many
CSARAGPNYEQYF
TGCAGTGCTAGAGCGGGACCTAACTACGAGCAGTACTTC
>TRBV5-1|TRBJ2-2|.|15|few
CASSLGHTNTGELFF
TGCGCCAGCAGCTTGGGACATACGAACACCGGGGAGCTGTTTTTT
>TRBV28|TRBJ1-2|TRBD1|17|few
CASSLWPHRGIGYGYTF
TGTGCCAGCAGTTTATGGCCCCACAGGGGAATCGGCTATGGCTACACCTTC
>TRBV4-1|TRBJ2-7|TRBD1|14|.
CASSQPGQAGEQYF
TGCGCCAGCAGCCAACCCGGACAGGCCGGCGAGCAGTACTTC
>TRBV6-5|TRBJ1-2|.|15|many
CASSSVLETDYGYTF
TGTGCCAGCAGTTCCGTCCTCGAGACAGACTATGGCTACACCTTC
>TRBV5-1|TRBJ1-1|.|16|.
CASSLGGSRMNTEAFF
TGCGCCAGCAGCTTGGGAGGGTCGAGGATGAACACTGAAGCTTTCTTT
>TRBV5-1|TRBJ2-2|.|14|.
CASGGGASPGELFF
TGCGCCAGCGGAGGGGGGGCCTCCCCCGGGGAGCTGTTTTTT
>TRBV7-2|TRBJ2-7|TRBD1|15|few
CASSWRQGPTREQYF
TGTGCCAGCAGTTGGAGACAGGGGCCCACAAGGGAGCAGTACTTC
>TRBV5-1|TRBJ2-7|.|14|.
CASSLATRGNEQYF
TGCGCCAGCAGCTTGGCCACAAGGGGCAACGAGCAGTACTTC
>TRBV7-9|TRBJ2-5|TRBD2|19|few
CASSPGTARGERGKETQYF
TGTGCCAGCAGCCCCGGGACTGCGAGAGGGGAGCGGGGAAAAGAGACCCAGTACTTC
>TRBV7-2|TRBJ2-3|TRBD2|15|.
CASSFGGGAPDTQYF
TGTGCCAGCAGCTTCGGCGGGGGGGCCCCAGATACGCAGTATTTT
>TRBV20-1|TRBJ2-6|.|17|.
CSARGGRVAEGANVLTF
TGCAGTGCTAGAGGGGGCAGAGTAGCTGAAGGGGCCAACGTCCTGACTTTC
>TRBV2|TRBJ2-5|.|12|few
CASNLGLETQYF
TGTGCCAGCAATCTAGGTTTGGAGACCCAGTACTTC
>TRBV3-1|TRBJ2-1|.|14|few
CASSHIRTHNEQFF
TGTGCCAGCAGCCACATAAGGACACACAATGAGCAGTTCTTC
>TRBV4-1|TRBJ2-1|TRBD2|15|many
CASSPGLASYNEQFF
TGCGCCAGCAGCCCTGGACTAGCGTCCTACAATGAGCAGTTCTTC
>TRBV24-1|TRBJ2-3|.|12|.
CATSQSGDTQYF
TGTGCCACCAGCCAGTCGGGAGATACGCAGTATTTT
>TRBV24-1|TRBJ2-5|.|15|.
CATSESSGGGETQYF
TGTGCCACCAGTGAATCCTCGGGGGGCGGAGAGACCCAGTACTTC
>TRBV20-1|TRBJ1-1|.|11|.
CSAPDNTEAFF
TGCAGTGCGCCGGACAACACTGAAGCTTTCTTT
>TRBV6-5|TRBJ2-1|.|13|.
CASSYSSGLKQFF
TGTGCCAGCAGTTACTCGAGCGGCCTAAAGCAGTTCTTC
>TRBV9|TRBJ2-1|TRBD1|16|few
CASSVLWDREGNEQFF
TGTGCCAGCAGCGTACTCTGGGACAGGGAGGGCAATGAGCAGTTCTTC
>TRBV7-2|TRBJ1-2|.|16|.
CASSLGDYGINYGYTF
TGTGCCAGCAGCCTGGGGGACTACGGTATTAACTATGGCTACACCTTC
>TRBV10-2|TRBJ1-2|.|18|.
CASSVVLGLHGSMSGYTF
TGCGCCAGCAGTGTCGTATTAGGACTCCACGGCTCTATGTCCGGCTACACCTTC
>TRBV20-1|TRBJ2-1|.|14|many
CSAREGGSYNEQFF
TGCAGTGCTAGAGAAGGGGGCTCCTACAATGAGCAGTTCTTC
>TRBV7-8|TRBJ1-1|.|11|many
CASSLMQEAFF
TGTGCCAGCAGCTTAATGCAGGAAGCTTTCTTT
>TRBV5-4|TRBJ2-4|TRBD1|14|few
CASSLGTGGRFQYF
TGTGCCAGCAGCCTAGGGACAGGGGGCCGCTTTCAGTACTTC
>TRBV10-1|TRBJ1-5|.|9|.
CASSWTQHF
TGCGCCAGCTCCTGGACCCAGCATTTT
>TRBV5-1|TRBJ2-3|TRBD1|16|few
CASSPLTGGDGDTQYF
TGCGCCAGCAGCCCTTTGACAGGGGGCGATGGAGATACGCAGTATTTT
>TRBV7-9|TRBJ1-2|.|15|.
CASSMGRSPNYGYTF
TGTGCCAGCAGCATGGGGCGGAGTCCTAACTATGGCTACACCTTC
>TRBV10-2|TRBJ2-3|TRBD2|17|.
CASSAPMRGGQTDTQYF
TGCGCCAGCAGTGCCCCGATGCGGGGGGGACAGACAGATACGCAGTATTTT
>TRBV6-1|TRBJ1-5|.|13|few
CASRRQGNQPQHF
TGTGCCAGCAGGCGACAGGGCAATCAGCCCCAGCATTTT
>TRBV7-9|TRBJ2-7|TRBD2|15|.
CASSFPRGGGYEQYF
TGTGCCAGCAGCTTTCCCCGGGGGGGTGGCTACGAGCAGTACTTC
>TRBV13|TRBJ2-7|.|17|.
CASSLGLEGQSSYEQYF
TGTGCCAGCAGCTTAGGATTGGAGGGGCAAAGCTCCTACGAGCAGTACTTC
>TRBV7-2|TRBJ2-3|TRBD2|18|few
CASSTRTSGDASADTQYF
TGTGCCAGCAGCACCCGGACTAGCGGGGACGCATCTGCAGATACGCAGTATTTT
>TRBV7-7|TRBJ2-2|TRBD1|16|.
CASSLETGGTTGELFF
TGTGCTAGCAGCTTAGAGACAGGGGGCACCACCGGGGAGCTGTTTTTT
>TRBV27|TRBJ1-5|.|17|few
CASSLLRVAGDNQPQHF
TGTGCCAGCAGTTTATTGAGGGTTGCAGGGGACAATCAGCCCCAGCATTTT
>TRBV15|TRBJ2-1|TRBD1|16|few
CATSRGRDRIWYEQFF
TGTGCCACCAGCAGAGGCCGGGACAGGATTTGGTATGAGCAGTTCTTC
>TRBV24-1|TRBJ1-1|.|16|few
CATRPGEGQENTEAFF
TGTGCCACCAGACCGGGGGAGGGGCAGGAGAACACTGAAGCTTTCTTT
>TRBV29-1|TRBJ1-1|.|13|few
CSVARALSGEAFF
TGCAGCGTTGCGCGGGCCTTAAGTGGTGAAGCTTTCTTT
>TRBV14|TRBJ2-7|TRBD2|15|many
CASSGPASGGAEQYF
TGTGCCAGCAGCGGTCCCGCAAGCGGGGGGGCCGAGCAGTACTTC
>TRBV20-1|TRBJ2-2|.|11|many
CSAVYTGELFF
TGCAGTGCTGTATACACCGGGGAGCTGTTTTTT
>TRBV6-4|TRBJ2-3|TRBD2|14|once
CASSEGLDTDTQYF
TGTGCCAGCAGTGAGGGACTAGACACAGATACGCAGTATTTT
>TRBV7-2|TRBJ2-3|.|13|many
CASSSRSADTQYF
TGTGCCAGCAGCTCTCGGAGCGCAGATACGCAGTATTTT
>TRBV6-6|TRBJ1-3|.|15|.
CASSLEGVTGNTIYF
TGTGCCAGCAGCCTAGAAGGGGTTACTGGAAACACCATATATTTT
>TRBV5-6|TRBJ2-3|.|15|.
CASSFGLGSTDTQYF
TGTGCCAGCAGCTTCGGGTTGGGGAGCACAGATACGCAGTATTTT
>TRBV15|TRBJ2-3|TRBD2|15|.
CATSRGAGLKDTQYF
TGTGCCACCAGCAGGGGAGCGGGGCTGAAGGATACGCAGTATTTT
>TRBV29-1|TRBJ2-3|.|13|many
CSVDYSYTDTQYF
TGCAGCGTTGACTACAGCTACACAGATACGCAGTATTTT
>TRBV20-1|TRBJ1-5|.|14|.
CSAEGGAGNQPQHF
TGCAGTGCCGAGGGGGGCGCGGGCAATCAGCCCCAGCATTTT
>TRBV10-3|TRBJ2-1|.|13|few
CAISELPSVEQFF
TGTGCCATCAGTGAGTTACCTAGTGTAGAGCAGTTCTTC
>TRBV4-3|TRBJ1-4|.|16|few
CASSQRRQDINEKLFF
TGCGCCAGCAGCCAACGGAGACAGGATATTAATGAAAAACTGTTTTTT
>TRBV4-3|TRBJ2-3|.|16|.
CASSQEYSTRTDTQYF
TGCGCCAGCAGCCAAGAGTACAGTACCCGCACAGATACGCAGTATTTT
>TRBV4-1|TRBJ2-2|.|13|many
CASSYQGPGELFF
TGCGCCAGCAGTTACCAGGGCCCCGGGGAGCTGTTTTTT